This T cell receptor beta chain originates from a study of blood T cell repertoires in COVID-19. Here immunoSEQ multiplex PCR was the method, and the copy in TCRdb shows in-frame clones only, minus some. The sample consists of 350,000 to 550,000 clones, roughly 90% of them appearing once. The CDR3 has 13 amino acids. V shed 2 bases and J shed 1 base, with 5 bases lying between them. The V gene's germline CDR1 is MNHNS and CDR2 SASEGT. This TCR came from a woman younger than 45 with acute or convalescent COVID-19. The chain employs TRBV6-1 and TRBJ1-1; no reliable D call. Sample: peripheral blood. The CDR3 spells CASSEWRNTEAFF. CDR3 sequence (DNA): TGTGCCAGCAGTGAATGGAGGAACACTGAAGCTTTCTTT.